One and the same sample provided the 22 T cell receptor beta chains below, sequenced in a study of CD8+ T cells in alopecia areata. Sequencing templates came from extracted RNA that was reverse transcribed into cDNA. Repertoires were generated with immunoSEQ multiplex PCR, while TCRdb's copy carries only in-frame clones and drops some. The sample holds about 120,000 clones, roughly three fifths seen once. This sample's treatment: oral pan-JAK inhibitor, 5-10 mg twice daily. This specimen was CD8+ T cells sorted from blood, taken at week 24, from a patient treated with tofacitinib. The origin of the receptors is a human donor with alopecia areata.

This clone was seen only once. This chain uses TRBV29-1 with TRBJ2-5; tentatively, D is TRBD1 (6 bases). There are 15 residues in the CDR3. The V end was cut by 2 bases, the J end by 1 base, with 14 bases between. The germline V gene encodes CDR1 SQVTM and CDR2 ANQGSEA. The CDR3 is CSVEKGVGLQETQYF. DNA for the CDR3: TGCAGCGTTGAAAAGGGGGTGGGCCTCCAAGAGACCCAGTACTTC.

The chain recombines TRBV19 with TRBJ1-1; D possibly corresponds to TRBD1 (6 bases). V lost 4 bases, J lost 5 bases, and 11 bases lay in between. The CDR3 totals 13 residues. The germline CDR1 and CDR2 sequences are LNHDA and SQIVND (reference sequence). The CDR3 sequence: CASSTGAGTEAFF. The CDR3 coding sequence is TGTGCCAGTAGTACAGGGGCGGGTACTGAAGCTTTCTTT.

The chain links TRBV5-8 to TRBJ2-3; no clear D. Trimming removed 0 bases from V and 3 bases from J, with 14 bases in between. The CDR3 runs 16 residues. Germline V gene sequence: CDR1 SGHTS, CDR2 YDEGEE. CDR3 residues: CASSLGPGPPTDTQYF. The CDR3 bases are TGTGCCAGCAGCTTGGGCCCAGGCCCCCCGACAGATACGCAGTATTTT.

The CDR3 DNA reads TGTGCCAGCAGCCTGCCGGAGGACAGGGACCCGAATAATTCACCCCTCCACTTT. Translated: CASSLPEDRDPNNSPLHF. The chain carries TRBV5-6 and TRBJ1-6; 8 bases fit TRBD1. V lost 4 bases, J lost 5 bases, and 14 bases stayed unmatched. Per the germline V gene, CDR1 is SGHDT and CDR2 is YYEEEE. This CDR3 contains 18 residues.

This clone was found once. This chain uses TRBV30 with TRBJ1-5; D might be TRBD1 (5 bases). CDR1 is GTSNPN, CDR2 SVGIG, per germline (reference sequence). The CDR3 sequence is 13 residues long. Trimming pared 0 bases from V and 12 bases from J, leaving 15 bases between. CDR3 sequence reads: CAWSVGTGDLQHF. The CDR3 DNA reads TGTGCCTGGAGTGTAGGGACGGGGGACCTCCAGCATTTT.

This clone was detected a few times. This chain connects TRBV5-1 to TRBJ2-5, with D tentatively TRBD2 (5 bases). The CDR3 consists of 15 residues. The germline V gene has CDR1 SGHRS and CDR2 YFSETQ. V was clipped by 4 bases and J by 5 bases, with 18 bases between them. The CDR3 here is CASSPGVTGGETQYF. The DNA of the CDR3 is TGCGCCAGCAGCCCCGGGGTCACTGGAGGCGAGACCCAGTACTTC.

The CDR3 bases are TGTGCCAGCAGCCAAGGGGGCATTGGTACGCAGTATTTT. Protein product: CASSQGGIGTQYF. The chain couples TRBV14 to TRBJ2-3, with D possibly being TRBD1 (5 bases). Trimming took off 1 base at V and 8 bases at J, with 10 bases between the two ends. The CDR3 has 13 residues. The germline CDR1 and CDR2 sequences are SGHDN and FVKESK.

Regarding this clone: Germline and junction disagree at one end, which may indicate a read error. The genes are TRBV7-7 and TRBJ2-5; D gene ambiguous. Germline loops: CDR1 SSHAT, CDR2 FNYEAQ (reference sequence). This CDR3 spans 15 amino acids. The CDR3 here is CASSPAHGLGETQYF. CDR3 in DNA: TGTGCTAGCAGCCCAGCTCATGGTTTAGGCGAGACCCAGTACTTC. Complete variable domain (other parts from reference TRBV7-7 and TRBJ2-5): GAGVSQSPRYKVTKRGQDVTLRCDPISSHATLYWYQQALGQGPEFLTYFNYEAQPDKSGLPSDRFSAERPEGSISTLTIQRTEQRDSAMYRCASSPAHGLGETQYFGPGTRLLVL.

The CDR3 here is CASSQAQESTDTQYF. Here the CDR3 DNA reads TGCGCCAGCAGCCAGGCCCAGGAAAGCACAGATACGCAGTATTTT. The chain carries TRBV4-1 and TRBJ2-3; D gene ambiguous. Trimming took off 3 bases at V and 0 bases at J, with 10 bases between the two ends. The CDR3 covers 15 residues. Germline values: CDR1 MGHRA, CDR2 YSYEKL.

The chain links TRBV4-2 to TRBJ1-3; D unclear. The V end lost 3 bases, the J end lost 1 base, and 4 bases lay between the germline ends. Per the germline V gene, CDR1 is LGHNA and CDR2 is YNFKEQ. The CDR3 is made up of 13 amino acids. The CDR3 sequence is CASSHDSGNTIYF. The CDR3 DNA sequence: TGTGCCAGCAGCCACGATTCTGGAAACACCATATATTTT.

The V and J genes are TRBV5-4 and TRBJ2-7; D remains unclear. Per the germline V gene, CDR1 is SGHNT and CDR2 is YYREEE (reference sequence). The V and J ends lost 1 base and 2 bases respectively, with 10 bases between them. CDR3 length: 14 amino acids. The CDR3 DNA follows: TGTGCCAGCAGCTTGAGCCCTGAACCCTACGAGCAGTACTTC. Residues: CASSLSPEPYEQYF.

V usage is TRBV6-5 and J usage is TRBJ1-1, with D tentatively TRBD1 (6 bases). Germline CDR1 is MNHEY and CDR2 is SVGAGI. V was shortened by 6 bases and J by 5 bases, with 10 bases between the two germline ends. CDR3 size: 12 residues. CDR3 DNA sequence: TGTGCCAGCAGCTCAGGGGTGACTGAAGCTTTCTTT. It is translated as CASSSGVTEAFF.

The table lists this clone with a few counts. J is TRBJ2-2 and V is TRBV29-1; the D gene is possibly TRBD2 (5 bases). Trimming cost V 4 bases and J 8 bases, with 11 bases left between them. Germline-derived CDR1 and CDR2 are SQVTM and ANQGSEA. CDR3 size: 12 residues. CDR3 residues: CSVVSGMGELFF. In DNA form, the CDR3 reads TGCAGCGTTGTGTCGGGGATGGGGGAGCTGTTTTTT.

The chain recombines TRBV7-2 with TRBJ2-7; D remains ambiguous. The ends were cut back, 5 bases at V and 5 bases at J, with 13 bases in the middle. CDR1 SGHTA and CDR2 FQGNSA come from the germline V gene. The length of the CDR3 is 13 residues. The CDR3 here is CASSPRPDDEQYF. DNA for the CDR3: TGTGCCAGCAGCCCGAGGCCGGACGACGAGCAGTACTTC.

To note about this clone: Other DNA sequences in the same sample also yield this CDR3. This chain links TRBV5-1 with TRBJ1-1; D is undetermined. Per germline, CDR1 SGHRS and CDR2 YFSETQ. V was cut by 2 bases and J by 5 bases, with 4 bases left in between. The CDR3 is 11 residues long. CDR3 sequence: CASSFGTEAFF. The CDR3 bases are TGCGCCAGCAGCTTTGGGACTGAAGCTTTCTTT.

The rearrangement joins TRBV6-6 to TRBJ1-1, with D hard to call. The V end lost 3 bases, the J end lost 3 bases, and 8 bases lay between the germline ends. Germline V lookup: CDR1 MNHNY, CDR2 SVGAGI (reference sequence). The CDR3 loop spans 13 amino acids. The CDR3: CASSYSGYTEAFF. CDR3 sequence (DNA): TGTGCCAGCAGTTATAGTGGGTACACTGAAGCTTTCTTT.

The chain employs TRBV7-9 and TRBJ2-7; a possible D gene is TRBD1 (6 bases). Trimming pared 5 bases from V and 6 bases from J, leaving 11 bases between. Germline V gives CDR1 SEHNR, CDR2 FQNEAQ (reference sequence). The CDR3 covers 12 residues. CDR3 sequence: CASSPGVLEQYF. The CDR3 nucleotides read TGTGCCAGCAGCCCAGGGGTTCTCGAGCAGTACTTC.

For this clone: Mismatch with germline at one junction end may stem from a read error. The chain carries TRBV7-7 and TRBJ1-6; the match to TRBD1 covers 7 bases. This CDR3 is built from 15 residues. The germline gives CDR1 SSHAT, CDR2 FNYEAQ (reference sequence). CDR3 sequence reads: CASSLEPGGNSPLHF. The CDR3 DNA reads TGTGCTAGCAGCTTAGAACCAGGGGGTAATTCACCCCTCCACTTT.

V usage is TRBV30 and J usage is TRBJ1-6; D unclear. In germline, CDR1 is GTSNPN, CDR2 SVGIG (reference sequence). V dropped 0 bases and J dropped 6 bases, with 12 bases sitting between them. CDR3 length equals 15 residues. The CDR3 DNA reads TGTGCCTGGAGTGTGTGGGGAGAGCCTAATTCACCCCTCCACTTT. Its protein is CAWSVWGEPNSPLHF.

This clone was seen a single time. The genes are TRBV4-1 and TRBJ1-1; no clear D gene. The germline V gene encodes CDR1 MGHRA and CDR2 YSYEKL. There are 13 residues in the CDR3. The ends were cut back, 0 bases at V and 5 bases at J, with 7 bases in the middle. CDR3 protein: CASSQETGTEAFF. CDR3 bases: TGCGCCAGCAGCCAAGAAACCGGGACTGAAGCTTTCTTT.

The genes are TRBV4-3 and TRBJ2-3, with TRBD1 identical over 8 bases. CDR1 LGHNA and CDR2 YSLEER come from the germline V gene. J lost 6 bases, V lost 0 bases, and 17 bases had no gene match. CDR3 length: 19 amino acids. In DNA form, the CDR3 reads TGCGCCAGCAGCCAAGATCTGGGCCCCCAGGGGGCGAATTGGGATACGCAGTATTTT. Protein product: CASSQDLGPQGANWDTQYF.

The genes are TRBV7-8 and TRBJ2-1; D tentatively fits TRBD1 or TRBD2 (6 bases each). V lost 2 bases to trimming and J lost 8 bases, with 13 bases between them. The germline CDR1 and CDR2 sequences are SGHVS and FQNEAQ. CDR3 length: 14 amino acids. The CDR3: CASSLSAGEDEQFF. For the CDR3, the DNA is TGTGCCAGCAGCTTATCGGCAGGGGAGGATGAGCAGTTCTTC.